This T cell receptor beta chain was profiled in a study of T cell responses to AZD1222 COVID-19 vaccine. Germline-derived CDR1 and CDR2 are DFQATT and SNEGSKA (reference sequence). CDR3 size: 16 residues. The ends lost 3 bases at V and 6 bases at J; junction bases unmatched: 6. The method was immunoSEQ multiplex PCR; TCRdb's version includes in-frame clones alone and lacks a portion of them. This table holds around 130,000 clones, just under 95% found once. This clonotype was obtained from an adult in good health. This chain uses TRBV20-1 with TRBJ2-1; 15 nucleotides agree with TRBD2. The source was peripheral blood, collected on day 0 of AZD1222 vaccination. The CDR3 sequence is CSASRTSGRAGNEQFF. As DNA, the CDR3 is TGCAGTGCTAGTCGGACTAGCGGGAGGGCCGGCAATGAGCAGTTCTTC.